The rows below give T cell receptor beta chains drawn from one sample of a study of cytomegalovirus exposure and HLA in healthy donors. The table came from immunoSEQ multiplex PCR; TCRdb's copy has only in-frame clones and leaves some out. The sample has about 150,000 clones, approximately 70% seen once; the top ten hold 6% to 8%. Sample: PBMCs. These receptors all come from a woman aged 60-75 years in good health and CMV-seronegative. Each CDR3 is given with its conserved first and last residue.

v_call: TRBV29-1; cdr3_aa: CSVEDPDRGQRNYGYTF
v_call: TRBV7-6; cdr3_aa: CASSFGQGASGEQYF
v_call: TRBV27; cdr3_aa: CASSSSAGPYEQYF
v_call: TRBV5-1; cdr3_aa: CASSLAPPNTGELFF
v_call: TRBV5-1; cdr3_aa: CASSQLAGGISEQFF
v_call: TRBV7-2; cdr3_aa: CASSLVWGGEAFF
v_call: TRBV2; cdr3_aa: CASMREGGSHEAFF
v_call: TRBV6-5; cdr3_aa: CASGAYTEAFF
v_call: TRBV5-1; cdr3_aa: CASSDRTGANTEAFF
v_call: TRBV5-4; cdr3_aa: CASSPGTSGGADTQYF
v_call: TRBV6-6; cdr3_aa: CASRPGLASYEQYF
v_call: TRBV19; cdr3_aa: CASSPQGARNEKLFF
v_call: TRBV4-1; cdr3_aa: CASSQSQDRDEKLFF
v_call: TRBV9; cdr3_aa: CASSAGLGLGYTF
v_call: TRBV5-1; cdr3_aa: CASSLEAGSDTQYF
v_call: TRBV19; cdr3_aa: CASSIFRTSAPSGANVLTF
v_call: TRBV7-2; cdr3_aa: CASSSNSGTGAFFEAFF
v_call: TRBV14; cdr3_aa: CASSQEEGGLAGSYEQYF
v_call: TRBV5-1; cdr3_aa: CASSPRQGAPPGTGELFF
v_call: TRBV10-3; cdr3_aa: CAIGSASTDTQYF